This T cell receptor beta chain was sequenced in a study of blood T cell repertoires in COVID-19. In the study overall: Samples of COVID-19 (acute and convalescent) were obtained from the United States, Italy and Spain.

Authors' processing steps: Scientists estimated how many nucleated cells there were by amplifying reference gene primers. Sequencing used immunoSEQ multiplex PCR; TCRdb keeps in-frame clones, though not all of them. V, J and clone size reflect that table, while D and trimming were determined from the DNA. The top ten clones hold 3% to 3.5% of a sample with about half a million clones, around 85% of them seen once. CDR3 length equals 17 residues. Germline CDR1 reads MDHEN; CDR2 reads SYDVKM. V gave up 2 bases and J gave up 2 bases, with 18 bases separating them. This receptor was obtained from a human donor in a cohort sampled during active COVID-19. Sequenced material: peripheral blood. The gene calls are TRBV28 and TRBJ1-2, with D uncertain. The CDR3 here is CASSLGPTPPTNYGYTF. CDR3 sequence (DNA): TGTGCCAGCAGTTTAGGGCCAACACCCCCTACCAACTATGGCTACACCTTC.